The 13 T cell receptor beta chains below come from one sample, sequenced in a study of T cells in Graves' hyperthyroidism and ophthalmopathy (dated by TCRdb to between 2017 and 2020). The library came from multiplex PCR. Sequenced on an Illumina HiSeq 2000. TCR beta CDR3 regions were amplified from RNA transcripts. The TCR CDR3 was subjected to a first round of RT-PCR using the HTBI primer set and the Qiagen OneStep RT-PCR kit. TCRdb applied fastp at Q25 and MiXCR to the public reads, then kept only in-frame beta chains. A single entry per CDR3 protein holds the most common genes and DNA from its merged rows. The table for this sample lists about 370,000 distinct CDR3 sequences; around 15% of them were counted only once. In total, the top ten clones hold 15% to 20% of the sample. Sequencing input: blood. The receptors derive from a woman aged 55 to 70 with Graves' ophthalmopathy.

The rearrangement uses TRBV9 and TRBJ2-1; D not resolved. CDR3 size: 12 residues. Germline CDR1 is SGDLS and CDR2 is YYNGEE. V gave up 3 bases and J gave up 7 bases, with 8 bases separating them. Here the CDR3 reads CASSGQENEQFF. DNA of the CDR3: TGTGCCAGCAGCGGCCAGGAAAATGAGCAGTTCTTC.

The sample holds many counts of this clonotype. The gene calls are TRBV12-3 or TRBV12-4 and TRBJ2-7, with D possibly matching TRBD1 (5 bases). V lost 5 bases and J 3 bases, leaving 14 bases between the germline ends. The CDR3 loop spans 14 amino acids. CDR3 DNA: TGTGCCAGCAGTCCCCCAGCAGGGATCTACGAGCAGTACTTC. It encodes CASSPPAGIYEQYF.

The table lists this clonotype with many counts. The CDR3 loop is CASRTGPDTQYF. The CDR3 DNA reads TGTGCCAGCAGGACAGGACCAGATACGCAGTATTTT. The chain joins TRBV12-3 or TRBV12-4 to TRBJ2-3; maybe TRBD1 (6 bases). V dropped 6 bases and J dropped 4 bases, with 8 bases sitting between them. The CDR3 runs 12 residues.

This clonotype has only a few counts. V and J are TRBV6-1 and TRBJ1-2; no clear D. Per germline, CDR1 MNHNS and CDR2 SASEGT. V was shortened by 2 bases and J by 2 bases, with 6 bases between the two germline ends. This CDR3 region has 13 residues. The CDR3 DNA reads as TGTGCCAGCAGTGAAAGCGGGAACTATGGCTACACCTTC. Translating it yields CASSESGNYGYTF.

As for this clonotype: A read error may account for a junction end that differs from germline. The V and J genes are TRBV7-3 and TRBJ2-3; TRBD2 is a possible D gene (5 bases). Germline lookup yields CDR1 SGHTA and CDR2 FQGTGA. The length of the CDR3 is 17 residues. The CDR3 spells CVSSLTSAGGIADTQYF. The CDR3 coding sequence is TGTGTCAGCAGCTTAACTTCGGCGGGTGGGATTGCAGATACGCAGTATTTT.

The CDR3 region has the DNA TGCGCCAGCAGCCCAAGCAACCCGGGGGACGAGCAGTACTTC. Residues: CASSPSNPGDEQYF. This chain links TRBV4-1 with TRBJ2-7, with D possibly TRBD2 on 6 matching bases. In germline, CDR1 is MGHRA, CDR2 YSYEKL. This CDR3 is 14 amino acids long. The germline V and J ends were trimmed by 4 bases and 5 bases, with 15 bases remaining between them.

In this sample, this clonotype turned up many times. CDR3 residues: CAWRAPGGRKYNEQFF. CDR3 bases: TGTGCCTGGAGGGCCCCCGGCGGGAGGAAGTACAATGAGCAGTTCTTC. The V and J genes are TRBV30 and TRBJ2-1; 8 nucleotides align to TRBD2. This CDR3 has 16 amino acids. V shed 3 bases and J 4 bases; nucleotides not matched to a gene: 11. The germline CDR1 and CDR2 sequences are GTSNPN and SVGIG (reference sequence).

CDR3: CASSPIAGGPFTGELFF. The DNA of the CDR3 is TGTGCCAGCAGTCCCATAGCGGGAGGGCCTTTTACCGGGGAGCTGTTTTTT. The chain recombines TRBV12-3 or TRBV12-4 with TRBJ2-2, with 11 nucleotides matching TRBD2. V was pared by 5 bases and J by 5 bases, with 10 bases of the junction left unmatched. The CDR3 is made up of 17 amino acids.

The sample holds a few counts of this clonotype. The DNA for the CDR3 is TGTGCCAGCAGCCAACCCCAGGGGGGAGAGACCCAGTACTTC. Translation: CASSQPQGGETQYF. This chain uses TRBV3-1 with TRBJ2-5; maybe TRBD1 (7 bases). Per germline, CDR1 LGHDT and CDR2 YNNKEL (reference sequence). The CDR3 contains 14 residues. V was pared by 2 bases and J by 4 bases, with 11 bases between.

This clonotype was found many times. CDR3: CASSVDVGTEAFF. The DNA for the CDR3 is TGTGCCAGCAGCGTAGATGTGGGCACTGAAGCTTTCTTT. V gene TRBV9 combines with J gene TRBJ1-1, with D unclear. The V end lost 0 bases, the J end lost 4 bases, and 7 bases lay between the germline ends. This CDR3 is built from 13 residues. CDR1 and CDR2 from the germline V gene are SGDLS and YYNGEE.

The chain couples TRBV24-1 to TRBJ2-1; TRBD2 matches at 10 bases. The CDR3 contains 15 residues. V trimming: 4 bases; J trimming: 4 bases; junction bases outside the gene matches: 3. Germline V CDR1 and CDR2: KGHDR, SFDVKD. CDR3 residues: CATSDLAGAYNEQFF. The CDR3 DNA reads TGTGCCACCAGTGACCTAGCGGGAGCTTACAATGAGCAGTTCTTC.

This clonotype was picked up a small number of times. The rearrangement links TRBV2 to TRBJ1-4; possibly TRBD1 for D (6 bases). The V gene's germline CDR1 is SNHLY and CDR2 FYNNEI. The CDR3 contains 18 residues. Trimming removed 5 bases from V and 0 bases from J, with 19 bases in between. CDR3 DNA: TGTGCCAGCAGTTACAGGGCTCCCGGGCCCGCAACTAATGAAAAACTGTTTTTT. Its protein product is CASSYRAPGPATNEKLFF.

Ten or more counts support this clonotype. This chain joins TRBV28 and TRBJ2-4; 8 bases map to TRBD2. V lost 5 bases, J lost 6 bases, and 9 bases stayed unmatched. The CDR3 has 15 residues. The germline CDR1 and CDR2 sequences are MDHEN and SYDVKM. The CDR3 sequence: CASSPNQAGVNIQYF. CDR3 sequence (DNA): TGTGCCAGCAGTCCAAACCAAGCGGGAGTAAACATTCAGTACTTC.